This TCR beta chain was recorded in a study of monozygotic twins with inflammatory bowel disease. CDR3 length equals 14 residues. Per germline, CDR1 SGHTA and CDR2 FQGNSA. TCRdb reanalyzed the 5' RACE reads and collapses them to one entry per CDR3 protein, without DNA. The sample table sets out 200,000 to 250,000 distinct CDR3 sequences. Sequencing was done on a sample of blood. The receptor was derived from a human donor with ulcerative colitis or Crohn's disease, or a healthy co-twin of an affected twin (not recorded which). The chain carries TRBV7-2 and TRBJ2-5. The CDR3 region is CASSLSGVQETQYF.